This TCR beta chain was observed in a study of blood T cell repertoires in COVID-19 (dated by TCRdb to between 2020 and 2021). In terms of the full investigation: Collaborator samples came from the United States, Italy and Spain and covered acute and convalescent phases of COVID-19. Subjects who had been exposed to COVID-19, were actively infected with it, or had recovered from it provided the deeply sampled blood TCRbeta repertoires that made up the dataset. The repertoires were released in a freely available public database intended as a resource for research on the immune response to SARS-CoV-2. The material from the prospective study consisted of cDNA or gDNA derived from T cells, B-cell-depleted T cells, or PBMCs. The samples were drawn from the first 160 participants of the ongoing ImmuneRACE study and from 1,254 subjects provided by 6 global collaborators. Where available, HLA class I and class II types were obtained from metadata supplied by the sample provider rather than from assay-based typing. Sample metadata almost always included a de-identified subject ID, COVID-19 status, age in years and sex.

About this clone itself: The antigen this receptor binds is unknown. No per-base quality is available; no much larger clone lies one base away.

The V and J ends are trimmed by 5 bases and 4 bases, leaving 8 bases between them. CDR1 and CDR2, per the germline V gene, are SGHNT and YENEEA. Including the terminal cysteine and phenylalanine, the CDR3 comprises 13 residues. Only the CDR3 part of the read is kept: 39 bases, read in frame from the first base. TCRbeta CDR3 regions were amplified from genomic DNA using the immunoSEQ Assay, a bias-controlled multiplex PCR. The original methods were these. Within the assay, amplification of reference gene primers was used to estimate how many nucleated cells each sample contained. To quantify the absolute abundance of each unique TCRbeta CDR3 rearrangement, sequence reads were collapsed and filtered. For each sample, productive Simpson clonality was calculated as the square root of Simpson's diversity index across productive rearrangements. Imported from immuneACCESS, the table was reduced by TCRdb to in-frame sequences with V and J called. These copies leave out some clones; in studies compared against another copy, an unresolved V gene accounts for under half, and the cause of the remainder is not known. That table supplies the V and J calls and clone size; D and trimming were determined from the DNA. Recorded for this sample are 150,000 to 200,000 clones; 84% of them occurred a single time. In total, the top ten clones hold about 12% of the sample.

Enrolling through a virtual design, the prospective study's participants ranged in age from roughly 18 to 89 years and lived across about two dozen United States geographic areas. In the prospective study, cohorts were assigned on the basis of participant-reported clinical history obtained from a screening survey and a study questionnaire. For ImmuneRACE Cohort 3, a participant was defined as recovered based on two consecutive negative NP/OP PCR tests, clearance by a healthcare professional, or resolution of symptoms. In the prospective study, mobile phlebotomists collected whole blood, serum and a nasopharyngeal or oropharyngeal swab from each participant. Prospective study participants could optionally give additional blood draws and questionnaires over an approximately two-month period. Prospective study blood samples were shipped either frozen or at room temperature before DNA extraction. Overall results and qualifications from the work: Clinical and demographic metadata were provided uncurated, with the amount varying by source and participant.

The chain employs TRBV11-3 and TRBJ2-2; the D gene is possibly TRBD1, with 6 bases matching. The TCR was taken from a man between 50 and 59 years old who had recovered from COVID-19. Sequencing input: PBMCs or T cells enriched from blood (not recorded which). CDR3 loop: CASSHRVTGELFF. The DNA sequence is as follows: TGTGCCAGCAGCCACAGGGTCACCGGGGAGCTGTTTTTT.